This TCR beta chain was documented in a study of blood T cell repertoires in COVID-19. Turning to the study itself: The United States, Italy and Spain were the sources of the acute and convalescent COVID-19 samples.

Trimming cost V 5 bases and J 8 bases, with 16 bases left between them. The CDR3 has 14 amino acids. The germline V gene has CDR1 MNHEY and CDR2 SVGAGI. The repertoire was sequenced with immunoSEQ multiplex PCR; TCRdb's copy has only in-frame clones and lacks some. The top ten hold about 12% of the sample, which has approximately 94,000 clones, approximately 80% seen once. The sample was peripheral blood. This chain connects TRBV6-5 to TRBJ1-5, with TRBD1 as a possible D gene (5 bases). The sequence was collected from a woman in her sixties or seventies with acute or convalescent COVID-19. The chain's CDR3 is CASSPGGLEEPQHF. Here the CDR3 DNA reads TGTGCCAGCAGTCCCGGGGGTTTGGAGGAGCCCCAGCATTTT.